One sample yielded the 19 T cell receptor beta chains listed below, sequenced in a study of blood T cell repertoires in COVID-19. Here immunoSEQ multiplex PCR was the method, and the copy in TCRdb shows in-frame clones only, minus some. Here the sample spans roughly 200,000 clones, under 90% being singletons. The specimen sequenced was peripheral blood. The receptors stem from a woman older than 75 with COVID-19, enrolled during active disease.

This clone has a handful of counts. The CDR3 sequence is CASSQPGKTNEKLFF. The DNA of the CDR3 is TGCGCCAGCAGCCAACCGGGGAAAACTAATGAAAAACTGTTTTTT. The gene calls are TRBV4-1 and TRBJ1-4; D is unresolved. Germline-derived CDR1 and CDR2 are MGHRA and YSYEKL. V lost 2 bases to trimming and J lost 1 base, with 8 bases between them. This CDR3 comprises 15 residues.

This sequence joins TRBV13 and TRBJ2-7; 8 bases fit TRBD2. The V gene's germline CDR1 is PRHDT and CDR2 FYEKMQ (reference sequence). V lost 9 bases and J lost 3; bases outside the gene matches: 7. The CDR3 totals 13 residues. CDR3: CASRRGGHYEQYF. The CDR3 DNA reads TGTGCCAGTAGACGGGGGGGGCACTACGAGCAGTACTTC.

The V and J genes are TRBV3-1 (or the pseudogene TRBV3-2) and TRBJ2-3, with D perhaps TRBD1 (6 bases). The CDR3 runs to 16 residues. Germline CDR1 is LGHDT and CDR2 is YNNKEL (reference sequence). V was pared by 3 bases and J by 8 bases, with 21 bases between. The CDR3 bases are TGTGCCAGCAGCCAGGGACCCTCGGCAGGGGCAGGTACGCAGTATTTT. Amino acid sequence: CASSQGPSAGAGTQYF.

The chain has TRBV5-4 and TRBJ1-1; a weak D match, TRBD1 (5 bases). The CDR3 has 14 amino acids. V was shortened by 3 bases and J by 4 bases, with 13 bases between the two germline ends. Germline V gene data show CDR1 as SGHNT and CDR2 as YYREEE (reference sequence). The CDR3 sequence: CASSSGGGGTEAFF. For the CDR3, the DNA is TGTGCCAGCAGCTCCGGCGGGGGGGGCACTGAAGCTTTCTTT.

The genes are TRBV4-1 and TRBJ1-6; unclear D gene. V was shortened by 0 bases and J by 2 bases, with 17 bases between the two germline ends. Germline CDR1 MGHRA, CDR2 YSYEKL. This CDR3 has 19 amino acids. The CDR3 loop reads CASSQDKVEARAYNSPLHF. Here the CDR3 DNA reads TGCGCCAGCAGCCAAGATAAGGTTGAAGCGAGGGCCTATAATTCACCCCTCCACTTT.

This chain joins TRBV3-1 (or the pseudogene TRBV3-2) and TRBJ1-1, with unresolved D. The CDR3 consists of 14 residues. V lost 4 bases to trimming and J lost 4 bases, with 13 bases between them. The V gene's germline CDR1 is LGHDT and CDR2 YNNKEL (reference sequence). In DNA, the CDR3 is TGTGCCAGCAGCCCCTACTCAGGAAGCACTGAAGCTTTCTTT. Protein sequence: CASSPYSGSTEAFF.

The chain carries TRBV29-1 and TRBJ2-2; 8 bases fit TRBD2. Germline assignment: CDR1 SQVTM and CDR2 ANQGSEA. The CDR3 runs to 13 residues. With 6 bases clipped from V and 2 bases from J, the junction kept 2 bases outside the gene matches. The CDR3 coding sequence is TGCAGCGTAACTAGCGGAAACACCGGGGAGCTGTTTTTT. Amino acid sequence: CSVTSGNTGELFF.

This rearrangement joins TRBV3-1 (or the pseudogene TRBV3-2) to TRBJ2-7; 8 positions match TRBD1. With V trimmed by 1 base and J by 6 bases, 5 bases remained unmatched. This CDR3 is built from 14 residues. Germline V gene data show CDR1 as LGHDT and CDR2 as YNNKEL (reference sequence). CDR3 sequence: CASSQGTGLGEQYF. Written as DNA, the CDR3 is TGTGCCAGCAGCCAAGGGACAGGGCTAGGCGAGCAGTACTTC.

This chain links TRBV7-2 with TRBJ2-7; 7 bases line up with TRBD1. The CDR3 totals 13 residues. Germline-derived CDR1 and CDR2 are SGHTA and FQGNSA. V lost 4 bases to trimming and J lost 6 bases; unmatched junction nucleotides: 6. The chain's CDR3 is CASSSEGAGEQYF. CDR3 DNA: TGTGCCAGCAGCTCCGAGGGGGCTGGCGAGCAGTACTTC.

This chain joins TRBV6-5 and TRBJ2-2; TRBD1 is a possible D gene (6 bases). CDR3 length equals 15 residues. Looked up from germline, CDR1 is MNHEY and CDR2 is SVGAGI. Trimming took 6 bases from V and 3 from J, leaving 14 bases between them. CDR3 bases: TGTGCCAGCAGGGACCGACAGGTATACACCGGGGAGCTGTTTTTT. This gives the protein CASRDRQVYTGELFF.

The V and J genes are TRBV6-5 and TRBJ1-4; possibly TRBD1 for D (5 bases). The CDR3 length is 14 residues. Germline CDR1 MNHEY, CDR2 SVGAGI. V dropped 4 bases and J dropped 8 bases, with 14 bases sitting between them. The CDR3 region has the DNA TGTGCCAGCAGTTCTCCGGGACTCTCCGAAAAACTGTTTTTT. This encodes CASSSPGLSEKLFF.

The chain recombines TRBV2 with TRBJ1-4; TRBD1 might be the D (6 bases). Trimming removed 4 bases from V and 4 bases from J, with 13 bases in between. The length of the CDR3 is 15 residues. Germline V CDR1 and CDR2: SNHLY, FYNNEI. The CDR3 loop is CASSGDRFGNEKLFF. The CDR3 DNA is TGTGCCAGCAGTGGCGACAGGTTTGGTAATGAAAAACTGTTTTTT.

The chain employs TRBV13 and TRBJ2-3; 12 bases are shared with TRBD2. CDR1 and CDR2 from the germline V gene are PRHDT and FYEKMQ (reference sequence). J lost 2 bases, V lost 0 bases, and 3 bases had no gene match. The CDR3 runs 17 residues. In DNA form, the CDR3 reads TGTGCCAGCAGCTTAGGTTCTAGCGGGGGGGACACAGATACGCAGTATTTT. Translating gives CASSLGSSGGDTDTQYF.

J is TRBJ2-7 and V is TRBV6-2 or TRBV6-3, with TRBD1 matching 10 bases. Germline loops: CDR1 MNHEY, CDR2 SVGEGT. The CDR3 extends over 14 amino acids. After removal of 2 bases from V and 4 bases from J, the junction contained 2 bases not matched to a gene. Here the CDR3 reads CASSYGQGDYEQYF. In nucleotides, the CDR3 is TGTGCCAGCAGTTACGGACAGGGGGATTACGAGCAGTACTTC.

The chain links TRBV7-6 to TRBJ2-3; tentative D call: TRBD1 (6 bases). This CDR3 has 17 amino acids. The V end was cut by 0 bases, the J end by 1 base, with 14 bases between. Per germline, CDR1 SGHVS and CDR2 FNYEAQ. CDR3 DNA: TGTGCCAGCAGCTTAGCCGGGCAGGGGAGCGGCACAGATACGCAGTATTTT. Its translation is CASSLAGQGSGTDTQYF.

The chain carries TRBV5-6 and TRBJ2-5, with D perhaps TRBD1 (6 bases). The CDR3 has 15 residues. Germline loops: CDR1 SGHDT, CDR2 YYEEEE. V gave up 4 bases and J gave up 2 bases, with 15 bases separating them. The CDR3 protein is CASSTPGTYQETQYF. In DNA, the CDR3 is TGTGCCAGCAGCACACCCGGGACATATCAAGAGACCCAGTACTTC.

The V gene is TRBV5-1, the J gene TRBJ2-2; D perhaps matches TRBD2 (6 bases). Deletions cut 8 bases from V and 4 bases from J, with 18 bases between. The germline V gene has CDR1 SGHRS and CDR2 YFSETQ. The length of the CDR3 is 15 residues. This CDR3 is CASFLTGETTGELFF. In DNA, the CDR3 is TGCGCCAGTTTCCTGACGGGGGAAACCACCGGGGAGCTGTTTTTT.

J is TRBJ1-2 and V is TRBV7-9; D is ambiguous. This CDR3 is built from 13 residues. CDR1 and CDR2 from the germline V gene are SEHNR and FQNEAQ (reference sequence). The V end was cut by 1 base, the J end by 2 bases, with 5 bases between. CDR3 in DNA: TGTGCCAGCAGCTTAGGGCAGAACTATGGCTACACCTTC. This sequence encodes CASSLGQNYGYTF.

The J gene is TRBJ2-2, the V gene TRBV6-4; the match to TRBD1 covers 9 bases. The CDR3 loop spans 15 amino acids. With V trimmed by 4 bases and J by 6 bases, 6 bases remained unmatched. Germline-derived CDR1 and CDR2 are MRHNA and SNTAGT. CDR3 sequence: CASSGGQGIPGELFF. The CDR3 DNA reads TGTGCCAGCAGTGGCGGACAGGGGATTCCCGGGGAGCTGTTTTTT.